These T cell receptor beta chains were read from a single sample in a study of T cells in Graves' hyperthyroidism and ophthalmopathy. TCRdb processed the multiplex PCR reads anew with MiXCR; each CDR3 protein has one entry. The sample carries 750,000 to 950,000 distinct CDR3 sequences, roughly 40% recorded once. Sample: blood. The receptors come from a man aged 18 to 29 with Graves' hyperthyroidism. Both conserved end residues are part of each CDR3. D genes are given only for firm matches. Clone sizes are given selectively: once, few, many, or a class where the clone is expanded.

size: many
J: TRBJ1-1
D: -
V: TRBV7-9
DNA: TGTGCCAGCAGCCCCTTTATGGGATCCACTGAAGCTTTCTTT
CDR3: CASSPFMGSTEAFF

size: many
J: TRBJ1-1
D: -
V: TRBV7-9
DNA: TGTGCCAGCAGTCCTATCCCGACTGAAGCTTTCTTT
CDR3: CASSPIPTEAFF

size: -
J: TRBJ1-2
D: -
V: TRBV12-5
DNA: TGTGCTAGTGGACTCCAACTGGACGTATATGGCTACACCTTC
CDR3: CASGLQLDVYGYTF

size: many
J: TRBJ2-7
D: -
V: TRBV2
DNA: TGTGCCAGTACGACCGGGACCGCCTCCTACGAGCAGTACTTC
CDR3: CASTTGTASYEQYF

size: -
J: TRBJ1-4
D: -
V: TRBV20-1
DNA: TGCAGTGCTAGAGAAGAGTTGGGTACAACTAATGAAAAACTGTTTTTT
CDR3: CSAREELGTTNEKLFF

size: many
J: TRBJ1-2
D: -
V: TRBV7-9
DNA: TGTGCCAGCAGCGATGTATTAGGGGGGGACTATGGCTACACCTTC
CDR3: CASSDVLGGDYGYTF

size: -
J: TRBJ2-7
D: -
V: TRBV2
DNA: TGTGCCAGCAGAATCGGGCTGTTTGGCGTTTCCTACGAGCAGTACTTC
CDR3: CASRIGLFGVSYEQYF

size: -
J: TRBJ2-7
D: -
V: TRBV5-4
DNA: TGTGCCAGCAGCCCGCGCCGTTCTTACGAGCAGTACTTC
CDR3: CASSPRRSYEQYF

size: -
J: TRBJ2-5
D: TRBD2
V: TRBV5-1
DNA: TGCGCCAGCAGCTTGGTACTAGCGGCTATCCAAGAGACCCAGTACTTC
CDR3: CASSLVLAAIQETQYF

size: few
J: TRBJ1-1
D: TRBD1
V: TRBV25-1
DNA: TGTGCCAGCAGTTCGGGACAGATCACTGAAGCTTTCTTT
CDR3: CASSSGQITEAFF

size: -
J: TRBJ2-7
D: -
V: TRBV12-3/TRBV12-4
DNA: TGTGCCAGCAGTTTCCGGGCCGCATGGGGGGTCGAGCAGTACTTC
CDR3: CASSFRAAWGVEQYF

size: -
J: TRBJ1-3
D: -
V: TRBV15
DNA: TGTGCCACCAGCAAGGCCCTGACAGAACGAAACACCATATATTTT
CDR3: CATSKALTERNTIYF

size: many
J: TRBJ1-1
D: -
V: TRBV12-3/TRBV12-4
DNA: TGTGCCAGCACCCCAGACATAGACGCTGAAGCTTTCTTT
CDR3: CASTPDIDAEAFF

size: few
J: TRBJ1-2
D: -
V: TRBV10-3
DNA: TGTGCCAGCAGTGTCCATAGAGGGTCCGCTGGCTACACCTTC
CDR3: CASSVHRGSAGYTF

size: -
J: TRBJ2-7
D: TRBD2
V: TRBV20-1
DNA: TGCAGTGCTAGAGATCCGAACGGGAGGACCTCCTACGAGCAGTACTTC
CDR3: CSARDPNGRTSYEQYF

size: few
J: TRBJ2-7
D: -
V: TRBV20-1
DNA: TGCAGTGCTACCGGGGTGGGAAACGAGCAGTACTTC
CDR3: CSATGVGNEQYF

size: -
J: TRBJ2-7
D: -
V: TRBV4-1
DNA: TGCGCCAGCAGCCAAGATCCAGGACCGACTAGTTTCTACGAGCAGTACTTC
CDR3: CASSQDPGPTSFYEQYF

size: -
J: TRBJ1-5
D: -
V: TRBV7-3
DNA: TGTGCCAGCAGCCTCCTTACACGGAGGCGGAATCAGCCCCAGCATTTT
CDR3: CASSLLTRRRNQPQHF

size: -
J: TRBJ1-4
D: -
V: TRBV11-1
DNA: TGTGCCAGCAGCTTAGCATGGTTGGCAGGCCCTTTGAGTGAAAAACTGTTTTTT
CDR3: CASSLAWLAGPLSEKLFF

size: few
J: TRBJ1-1
D: -
V: TRBV12-3/TRBV12-4
DNA: TGTGCCAGCAGCTTGGTTTTAGGAGGGGCGGCTGAAGCTTTCTTT
CDR3: CASSLVLGGAAEAFF

size: many
J: TRBJ1-2
D: TRBD1
V: TRBV10-3
DNA: TGTGCCATCCTCGAGTCGTCAGGGGGACCCTATGGCTACACCTTC
CDR3: CAILESSGGPYGYTF

size: -
J: TRBJ2-7
D: -
V: TRBV9
DNA: TGTGCCAGCAGCCCTAGAGGGAATCGCGAGCAGTACTTC
CDR3: CASSPRGNREQYF